The entry that follows covers one TCR beta chain sequence. The target antigen is unknown. Populations isolated by sorting all had purity greater than 95%. The sample comes from a study of beta chain features in type 1 diabetes. Study-level information: Sorted cell examination encompassed roughly 110,000,000 cells across all samples.

The sequenced template was cDNA made from the entire isolated RNA. Some clones are missing from TCRdb's copy, which holds only in-frame ones; the method was immunoSEQ multiplex PCR. The data hold more than 300,000 clones, with roughly 12% observed a single time. General study findings and limits: People with Type 1 diabetes carried modestly yet significantly shorter TCRB CDR3s in all four CD4+ subsets.

The CDR3 has 13 residues. V lost 8 bases, J lost 9 bases, and 10 bases stayed unmatched. Germline CDR1 reads LGHNA; CDR2 reads YSLEER. This chain connects TRBV4-3 to TRBJ2-4; 7 bases line up with TRBD2. Sequencing was performed on naive CD4+ T cells from blood. The clonotype comes from a woman younger than 35 with type 1 diabetes. CDR3 protein: CASREAGNGIQYF. CDR3 in DNA: TGCGCCAGCCGAGAAGCGGGGAACGGCATTCAGTACTTC.